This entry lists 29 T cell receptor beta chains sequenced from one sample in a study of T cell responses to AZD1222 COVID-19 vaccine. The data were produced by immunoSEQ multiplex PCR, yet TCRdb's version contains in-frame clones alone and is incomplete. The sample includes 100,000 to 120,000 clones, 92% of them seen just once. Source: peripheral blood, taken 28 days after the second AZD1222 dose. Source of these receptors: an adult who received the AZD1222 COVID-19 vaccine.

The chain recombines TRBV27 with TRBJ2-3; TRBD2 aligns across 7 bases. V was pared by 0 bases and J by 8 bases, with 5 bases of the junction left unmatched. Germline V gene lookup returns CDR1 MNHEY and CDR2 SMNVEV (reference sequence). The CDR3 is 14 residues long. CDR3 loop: CASSLSGGEGTQYF. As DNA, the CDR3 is TGTGCCAGCAGTTTATCGGGGGGGGAGGGTACGCAGTATTTT.

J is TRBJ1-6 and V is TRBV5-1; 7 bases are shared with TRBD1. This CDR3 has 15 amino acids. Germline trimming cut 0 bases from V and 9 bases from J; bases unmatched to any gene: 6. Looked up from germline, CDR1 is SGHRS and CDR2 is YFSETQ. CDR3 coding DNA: TGCGCCAGCAGCTTGGAGGGGACAGTGGTTTCACCCCTCCACTTT. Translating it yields CASSLEGTVVSPLHF.

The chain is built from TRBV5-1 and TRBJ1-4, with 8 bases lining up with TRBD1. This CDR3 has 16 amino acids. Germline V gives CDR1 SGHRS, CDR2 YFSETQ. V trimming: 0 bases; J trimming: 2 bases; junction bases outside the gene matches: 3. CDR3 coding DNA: TGCGCCAGCAGCTTGGGGGACAGGAGCACTAATGAAAAACTGTTTTTT. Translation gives CASSLGDRSTNEKLFF.

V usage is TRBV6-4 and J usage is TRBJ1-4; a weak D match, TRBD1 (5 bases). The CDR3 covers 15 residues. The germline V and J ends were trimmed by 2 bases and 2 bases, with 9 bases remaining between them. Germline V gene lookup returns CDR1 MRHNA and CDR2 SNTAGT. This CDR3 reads CASSDGGTTNEKLFF. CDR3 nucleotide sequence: TGTGCCAGCAGTGACGGCGGGACCACTAATGAAAAACTGTTTTTT.

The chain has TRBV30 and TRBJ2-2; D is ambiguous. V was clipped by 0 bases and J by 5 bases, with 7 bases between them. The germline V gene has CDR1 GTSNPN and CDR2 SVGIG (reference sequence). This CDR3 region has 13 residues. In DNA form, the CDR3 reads TGTGCCTGGAGTGTAATGGGTACCGGGGAGCTGTTTTTT. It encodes CAWSVMGTGELFF.

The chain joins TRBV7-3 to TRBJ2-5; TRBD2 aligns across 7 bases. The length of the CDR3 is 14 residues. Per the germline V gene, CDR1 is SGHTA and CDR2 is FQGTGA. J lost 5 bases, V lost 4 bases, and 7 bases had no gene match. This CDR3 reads CASSSKAGSETQYF. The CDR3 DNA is TGTGCCAGCAGCTCTAAAGCGGGGTCGGAGACCCAGTACTTC. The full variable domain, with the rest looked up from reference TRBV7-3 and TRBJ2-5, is GAGVSQTPSNKVTEKGKYVELRCDPISGHTALYWYRQSLGQGPEFLIYFQGTGAADDSGLPNDRFFAVRPEGSVSTLKIQRTERGDSAVYLCASSSKAGSETQYFGPGTRLLVL.

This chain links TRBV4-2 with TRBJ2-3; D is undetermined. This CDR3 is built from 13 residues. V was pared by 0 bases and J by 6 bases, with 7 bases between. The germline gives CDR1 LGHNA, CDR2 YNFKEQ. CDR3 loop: CASSQDVGDTQYF. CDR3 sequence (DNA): TGTGCCAGCAGCCAAGATGTGGGGGATACGCAGTATTTT.

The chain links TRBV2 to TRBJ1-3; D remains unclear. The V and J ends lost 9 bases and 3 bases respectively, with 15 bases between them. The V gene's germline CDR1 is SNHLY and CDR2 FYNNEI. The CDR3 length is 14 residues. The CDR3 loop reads CASCAARSGNTIYF. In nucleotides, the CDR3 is TGTGCCAGTTGCGCTGCCCGGAGTGGAAACACCATATATTTT.

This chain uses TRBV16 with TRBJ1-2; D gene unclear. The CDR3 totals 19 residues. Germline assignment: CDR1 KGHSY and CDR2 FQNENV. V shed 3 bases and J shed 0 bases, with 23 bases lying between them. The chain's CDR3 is CASSQSLPRRAEANYGYTF. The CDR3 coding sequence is TGTGCCAGCAGCCAGTCCCTCCCGCGGAGGGCGGAGGCTAACTATGGCTACACCTTC.

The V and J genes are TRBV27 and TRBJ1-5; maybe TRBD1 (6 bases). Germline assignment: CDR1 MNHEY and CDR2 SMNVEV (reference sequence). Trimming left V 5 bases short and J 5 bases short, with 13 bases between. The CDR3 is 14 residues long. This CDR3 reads CASSMSRGDQPQHF. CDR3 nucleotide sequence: TGTGCCAGCAGTATGAGCAGGGGAGATCAGCCCCAGCATTTT.

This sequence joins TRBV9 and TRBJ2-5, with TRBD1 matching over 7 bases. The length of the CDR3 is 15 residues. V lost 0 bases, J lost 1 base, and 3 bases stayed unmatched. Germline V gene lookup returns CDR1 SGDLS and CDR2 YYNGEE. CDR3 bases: TGTGCCAGCAGCGTAGGGGACAGAGTCCAAGAGACCCAGTACTTC. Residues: CASSVGDRVQETQYF.

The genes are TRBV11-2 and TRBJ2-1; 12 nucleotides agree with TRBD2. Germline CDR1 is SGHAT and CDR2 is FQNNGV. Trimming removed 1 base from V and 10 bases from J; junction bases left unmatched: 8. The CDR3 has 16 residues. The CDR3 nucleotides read TGTGCCAGCAGCTTAGGGACTAGCGGGGACCTGACCGAGCAGTTCTTC. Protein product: CASSLGTSGDLTEQFF.

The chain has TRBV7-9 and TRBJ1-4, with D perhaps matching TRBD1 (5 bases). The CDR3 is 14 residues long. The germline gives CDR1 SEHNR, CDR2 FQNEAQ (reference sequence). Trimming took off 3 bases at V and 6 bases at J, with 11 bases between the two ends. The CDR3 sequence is CASSLGGLDEKLFF. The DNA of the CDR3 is TGTGCCAGCAGCTTGGGGGGTTTGGATGAAAAACTGTTTTTT.

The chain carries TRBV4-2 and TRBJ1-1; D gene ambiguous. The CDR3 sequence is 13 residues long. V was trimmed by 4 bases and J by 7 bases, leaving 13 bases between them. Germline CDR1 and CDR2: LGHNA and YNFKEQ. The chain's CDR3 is CASSLRQPIEAFF. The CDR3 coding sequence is TGTGCCAGCAGCCTCCGCCAGCCAATTGAAGCTTTCTTT.

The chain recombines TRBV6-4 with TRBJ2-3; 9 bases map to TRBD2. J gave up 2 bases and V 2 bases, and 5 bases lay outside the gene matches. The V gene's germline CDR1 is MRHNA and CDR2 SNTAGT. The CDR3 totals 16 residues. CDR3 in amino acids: CASSDAAGGPTDTQYF. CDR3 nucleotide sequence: TGTGCCAGCAGTGACGCAGCGGGGGGCCCCACAGATACGCAGTATTTT.

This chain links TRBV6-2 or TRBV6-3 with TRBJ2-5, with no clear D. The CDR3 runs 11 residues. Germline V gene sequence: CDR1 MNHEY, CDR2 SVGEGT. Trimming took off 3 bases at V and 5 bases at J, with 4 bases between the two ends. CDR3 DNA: TGTGCCAGCAGTTATAAGGAGACCCAGTACTTC. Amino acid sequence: CASSYKETQYF.

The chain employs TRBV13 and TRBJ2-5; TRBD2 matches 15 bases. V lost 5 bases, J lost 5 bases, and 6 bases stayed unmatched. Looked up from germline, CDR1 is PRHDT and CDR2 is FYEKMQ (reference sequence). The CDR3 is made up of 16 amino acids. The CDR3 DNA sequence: TGTGCCAGCAGCCTCCGGACTAGCGGGGGGGCGGAGACCCAGTACTTC. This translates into CASSLRTSGGAETQYF.

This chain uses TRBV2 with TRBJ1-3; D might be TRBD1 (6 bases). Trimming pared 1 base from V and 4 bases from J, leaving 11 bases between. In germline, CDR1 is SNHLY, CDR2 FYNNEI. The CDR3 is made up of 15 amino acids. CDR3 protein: CASSEGTGPGNTIYF. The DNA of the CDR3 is TGTGCCAGCAGTGAAGGTACAGGGCCCGGAAACACCATATATTTT.

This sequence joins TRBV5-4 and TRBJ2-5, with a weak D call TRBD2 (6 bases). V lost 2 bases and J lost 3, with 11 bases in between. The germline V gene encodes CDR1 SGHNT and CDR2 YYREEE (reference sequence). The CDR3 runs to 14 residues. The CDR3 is CASSLRTGEETQYF. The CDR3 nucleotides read TGTGCCAGCAGCTTAAGGACGGGAGAAGAGACCCAGTACTTC.

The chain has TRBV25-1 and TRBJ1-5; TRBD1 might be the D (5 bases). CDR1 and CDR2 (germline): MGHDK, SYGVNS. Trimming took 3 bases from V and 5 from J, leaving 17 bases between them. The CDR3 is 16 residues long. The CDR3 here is CASSDSSGTKDQPQHF. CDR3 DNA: TGTGCCAGCAGTGATTCGTCAGGGACGAAAGATCAGCCCCAGCATTTT.

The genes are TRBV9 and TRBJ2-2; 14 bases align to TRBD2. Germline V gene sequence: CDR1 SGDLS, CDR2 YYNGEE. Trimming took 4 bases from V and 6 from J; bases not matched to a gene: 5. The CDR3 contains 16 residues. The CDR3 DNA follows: TGTGCCAGCAGCCCGACTAGCGGGGGGGCTCCCGGGGAGCTGTTTTTT. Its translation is CASSPTSGGAPGELFF.

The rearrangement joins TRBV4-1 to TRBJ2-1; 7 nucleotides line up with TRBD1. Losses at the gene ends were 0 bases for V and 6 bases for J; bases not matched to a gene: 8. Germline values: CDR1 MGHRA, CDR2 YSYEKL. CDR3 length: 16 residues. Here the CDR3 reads CASSQERGGVGNEQFF. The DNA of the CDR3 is TGCGCCAGCAGCCAAGAAAGAGGGGGCGTCGGCAATGAGCAGTTCTTC.

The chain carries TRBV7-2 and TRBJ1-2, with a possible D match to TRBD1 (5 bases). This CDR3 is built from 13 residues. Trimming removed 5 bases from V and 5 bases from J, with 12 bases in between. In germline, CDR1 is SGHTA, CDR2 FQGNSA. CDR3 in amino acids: CASSPSGTYGYTF. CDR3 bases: TGTGCCAGCAGCCCGTCGGGGACGTATGGCTACACCTTC.

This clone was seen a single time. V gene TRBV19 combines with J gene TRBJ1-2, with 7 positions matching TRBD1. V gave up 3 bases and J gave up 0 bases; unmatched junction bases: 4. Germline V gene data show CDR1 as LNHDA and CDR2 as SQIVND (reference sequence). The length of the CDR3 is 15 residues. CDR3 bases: TGTGCCAGTAGTATTGGGACAGTGACTAACTATGGCTACACCTTC. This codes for CASSIGTVTNYGYTF.

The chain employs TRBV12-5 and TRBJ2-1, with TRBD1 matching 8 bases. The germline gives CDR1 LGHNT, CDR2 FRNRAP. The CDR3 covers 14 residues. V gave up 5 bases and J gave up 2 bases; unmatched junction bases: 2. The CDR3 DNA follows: TGTGCTAGTGGTACGGGACAGGCCTACAATGAGCAGTTCTTC. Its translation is CASGTGQAYNEQFF.

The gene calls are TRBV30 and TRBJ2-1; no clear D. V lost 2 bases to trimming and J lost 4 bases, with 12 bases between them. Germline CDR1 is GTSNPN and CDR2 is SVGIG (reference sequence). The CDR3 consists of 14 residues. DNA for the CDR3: TGTGCCTGGAGTTCGTCGACACTATACAATGAGCAGTTCTTC. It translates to CAWSSSTLYNEQFF. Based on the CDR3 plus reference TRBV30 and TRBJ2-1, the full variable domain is SQTIHQWPATLVQPVGSPLSLECTVEGTSNPNLYWYRQAAGRGLQLLFYSVGIGQISSEVPQNLSASRPQDRQFILSSKKLLLSDSGFYLCAWSSSTLYNEQFFGPGTRLTVL.

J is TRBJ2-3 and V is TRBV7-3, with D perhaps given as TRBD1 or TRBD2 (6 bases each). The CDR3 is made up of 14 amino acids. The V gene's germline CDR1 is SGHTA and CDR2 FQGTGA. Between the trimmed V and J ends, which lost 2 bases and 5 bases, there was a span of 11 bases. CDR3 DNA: TGTGCCAGCAGCTTATCGGGGGCGCGAGATACGCAGTATTTT. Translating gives CASSLSGARDTQYF. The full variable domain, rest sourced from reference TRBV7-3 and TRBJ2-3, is GAGVSQTPSNKVTEKGKYVELRCDPISGHTALYWYRQSLGQGPEFLIYFQGTGAADDSGLPNDRFFAVRPEGSVSTLKIQRTERGDSAVYLCASSLSGARDTQYFGPGTRLTVL.

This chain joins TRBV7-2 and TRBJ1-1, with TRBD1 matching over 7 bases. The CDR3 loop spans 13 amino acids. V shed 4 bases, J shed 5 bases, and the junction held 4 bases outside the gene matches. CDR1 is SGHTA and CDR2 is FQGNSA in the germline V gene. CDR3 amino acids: CASSYYRGTEAFF. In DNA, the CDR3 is TGTGCCAGCAGCTATTACAGGGGAACTGAAGCTTTCTTT.

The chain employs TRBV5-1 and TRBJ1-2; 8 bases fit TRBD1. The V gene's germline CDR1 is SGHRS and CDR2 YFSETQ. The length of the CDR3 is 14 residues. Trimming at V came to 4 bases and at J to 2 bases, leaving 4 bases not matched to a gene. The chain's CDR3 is CASSMGQANYGYTF. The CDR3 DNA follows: TGCGCCAGCAGCATGGGACAGGCCAACTATGGCTACACCTTC.